The 11 T cell receptor beta chains reported below all come from one sample, sequenced in a study of T cells in localized non-small cell lung cancer. Method: immunoSEQ multiplex PCR; TCRdb's copy keeps in-frame clones and lacks some. This table has some 82,000 clones, around three quarters appearing once. Sample: PBMCs, taken before any cancer treatment. These TCRs come from a man aged 35 to 70 with stage II squamous cell lung carcinoma.

The CDR3 is CASSYSRREETQYF. The CDR3 DNA reads as TGTGCCAGCAGTTACTCTAGAAGGGAGGAGACCCAGTACTTC. The V and J genes are TRBV6-5 and TRBJ2-5, with D possibly being TRBD2 (5 bases). Germline V lookup: CDR1 MNHEY, CDR2 SVGAGI. The CDR3 contains 14 residues. V dropped 0 bases and J dropped 5 bases, with 10 bases sitting between them.

CDR3 loop: CASSLSPGLGGTYGYTF. DNA for the CDR3: TGTGCCAGCAGCTTATCCCCAGGGTTAGGGGGGACCTATGGCTACACCTTC. J is TRBJ1-2 and V is TRBV7-9, with a weak D call TRBD1 (6 bases). The CDR3 spans 17 residues. With 2 bases removed from V and 4 bases from J, the gap between germline ends came to 20 bases. The germline gives CDR1 SEHNR, CDR2 FQNEAQ (reference sequence).

This chain links TRBV14 with TRBJ1-6; D call uncertain. CDR1 SGHDN and CDR2 FVKESK come from the germline V gene. The CDR3 has 15 amino acids. V was cut by 1 base and J by 9 bases, with 13 bases left in between. Written as DNA, the CDR3 is TGTGCCAGCAGCCAAGTGCTGGCGGGAAGTTCACCCCTCCACTTT. Translation gives CASSQVLAGSSPLHF.

V gene TRBV11-3 combines with J gene TRBJ2-1, with 7 bases identical to TRBD2. CDR1 SGHNT and CDR2 YENEEA come from the germline V gene. The CDR3 is made up of 15 amino acids. Germline trimming cut 3 bases from V and 0 bases from J; bases unmatched to any gene: 2. The CDR3 loop is CASSFGGSSYNEQFF. CDR3 DNA sequence: TGTGCCAGCAGCTTCGGCGGGAGCTCCTACAATGAGCAGTTCTTC.

The CDR3, as DNA: TGTGCCAGCAGCAGGGGCGGGGCCCAAGAGACCCAGTACTTC. Its translation: CASSRGGAQETQYF. This chain connects TRBV6-6 to TRBJ2-5; either TRBD1 or TRBD2 may fit D (6 bases each). This CDR3 region has 14 residues. Trimming took 6 bases from V and 1 from J, leaving 12 bases between them. Germline V lookup: CDR1 MNHNY, CDR2 SVGAGI (reference sequence).

The V gene is TRBV19, the J gene TRBJ1-1; no reliable D call. The CDR3 loop spans 14 amino acids. CDR1 is LNHDA and CDR2 is SQIVND in the germline V gene (reference sequence). V dropped 6 bases and J dropped 0 bases, with 11 bases sitting between them. CDR3 nucleotides: TGTGCCAGTAGAGACGGGCAACTGAACACTGAAGCTTTCTTT. It specifies CASRDGQLNTEAFF. Together with reference TRBV19 and TRBJ1-1, the CDR3 gives the full variable domain: DGGITQSPKYLFRKEGQNVTLSCEQNLNHDAMYWYRQDPGQGLRLIYYSQIVNDFQKGDIAEGYSVSREKKESFPLTVTSAQKNPTAFYLCASRDGQLNTEAFFGQGTRLTVV.

The CDR3 DNA reads TGTGCCAGCAGCCCGGGGGTCTCAACTAATGAAAAACTGTTTTTT. It is translated as CASSPGVSTNEKLFF. The chain carries TRBV7-9 and TRBJ1-4; TRBD1 is a possible D gene (5 bases). In germline, CDR1 is SEHNR, CDR2 FQNEAQ (reference sequence). Deletions cut 5 bases from V and 0 bases from J, with 10 bases between. There are 15 residues in the CDR3.

The genes are TRBV19 and TRBJ1-5, with TRBD1 matching over 8 bases. The CDR3 is made up of 15 amino acids. Germline trimming cut 1 base from V and 4 bases from J; bases unmatched to any gene: 3. Germline V lookup: CDR1 LNHDA, CDR2 SQIVND (reference sequence). Here the CDR3 reads CASSIGTGQNQPQHF. The CDR3 DNA sequence: TGTGCCAGTAGTATAGGGACAGGGCAAAATCAGCCCCAGCATTTT.

The V gene is TRBV7-9, the J gene TRBJ2-5; TRBD2 agrees at 11 bases. The CDR3 has 16 residues. Germline V gene data show CDR1 as SEHNR and CDR2 as FQNEAQ (reference sequence). J was trimmed by 4 bases and V by 5 bases; bases with no gene match: 9. This chain's CDR3 is CASSRSLAGGTETQYF. The DNA of the CDR3 is TGTGCCAGCAGCCGAAGCCTAGCGGGAGGTACAGAGACCCAGTACTTC.

The gene calls are TRBV29-1 and TRBJ2-7; the match to TRBD1 covers 8 bases. This CDR3 has 13 amino acids. Germline V gene data show CDR1 as SQVTM and CDR2 as ANQGSEA. The trim removed 7 bases at V and 6 bases at J, leaving 11 bases unmatched. The CDR3 nucleotides are TGCAGCGCTTCCGGGACAGGAGGGAGCGAGCAGTACTTC. This gives the protein CSASGTGGSEQYF.

V usage is TRBV6-5 and J usage is TRBJ2-7; 7 nucleotides line up with TRBD1. Germline CDR1 and CDR2: MNHEY and SVGAGI. This CDR3 has 14 residues. Trimming cost V 2 bases and J 4 bases; bases outside gene matches: 5. In nucleotides, the CDR3 is TGTGCCAGCAGTTACAACAGGGGTGGGTACGAGCAGTACTTC. Its protein is CASSYNRGGYEQYF.